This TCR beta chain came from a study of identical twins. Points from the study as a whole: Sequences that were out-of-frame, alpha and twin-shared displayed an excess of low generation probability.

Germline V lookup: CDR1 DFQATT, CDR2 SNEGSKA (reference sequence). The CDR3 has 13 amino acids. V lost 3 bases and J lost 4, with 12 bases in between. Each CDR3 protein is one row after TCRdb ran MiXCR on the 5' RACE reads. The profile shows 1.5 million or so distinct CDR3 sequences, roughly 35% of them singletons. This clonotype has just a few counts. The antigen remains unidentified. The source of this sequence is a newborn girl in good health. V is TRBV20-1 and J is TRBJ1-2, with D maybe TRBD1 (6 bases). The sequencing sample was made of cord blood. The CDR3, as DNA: TGCAGTGCTAGCCCACAGGGTGCCTATGGCTACACCTTC. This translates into CSASPQGAYGYTF.